The present T cell receptor beta chain was sequenced within a study of T cell responses to AZD1222 COVID-19 vaccine. Sequenced by immunoSEQ multiplex PCR; TCRdb stores in-frame clones only, minus some. The data hold 120,000 or so clones, with 80% to 90% observed a single time. Study-level findings and limits: Epitopes outside B.1.351 and B.1.1.7 mutated regions reportedly drew nearly half of spike TCRs.

A note on this clone: Its antigen remains unknown.

Germline V lookup: CDR1 LNHDA, CDR2 SQIVND (reference sequence). This CDR3 comprises 14 residues. V was clipped by 5 bases and J by 2 bases, with 10 bases between them. The material was peripheral blood, obtained on day 0 of AZD1222 vaccination. V usage is TRBV19 and J usage is TRBJ1-3; D is unresolved. The sequence was obtained from an adult in good health. CDR3 region: CASSSRMAGNTIYF. In DNA, the CDR3 is TGTGCCAGTAGTTCAAGGATGGCTGGAAACACCATATATTTT.